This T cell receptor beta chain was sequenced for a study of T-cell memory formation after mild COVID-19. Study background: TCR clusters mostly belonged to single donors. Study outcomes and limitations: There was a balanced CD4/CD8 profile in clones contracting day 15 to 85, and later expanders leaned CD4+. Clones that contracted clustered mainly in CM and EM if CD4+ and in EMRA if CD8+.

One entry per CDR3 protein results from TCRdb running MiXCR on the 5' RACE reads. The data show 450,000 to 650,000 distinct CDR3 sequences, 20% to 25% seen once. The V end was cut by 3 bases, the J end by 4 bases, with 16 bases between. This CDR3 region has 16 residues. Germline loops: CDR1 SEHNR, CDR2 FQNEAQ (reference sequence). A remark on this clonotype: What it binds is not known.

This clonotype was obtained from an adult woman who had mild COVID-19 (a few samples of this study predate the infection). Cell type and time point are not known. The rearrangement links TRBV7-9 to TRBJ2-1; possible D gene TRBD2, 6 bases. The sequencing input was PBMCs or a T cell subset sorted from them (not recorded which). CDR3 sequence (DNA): TGTGCCAGCAGCTTTGCCGGGACTTTAGTATACAATGAGCAGTTCTTC. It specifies CASSFAGTLVYNEQFF. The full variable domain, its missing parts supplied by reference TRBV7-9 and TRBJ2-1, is DTGVSQNPRHKITKRGQNVTFRCDPISEHNRLYWYRQTLGQGPEFLTYFQNEAQLEKSRLLSDRFSAERPKGSFSTLEIQRTEQGDSAMYLCASSFAGTLVYNEQFFGPGTRLTVL.